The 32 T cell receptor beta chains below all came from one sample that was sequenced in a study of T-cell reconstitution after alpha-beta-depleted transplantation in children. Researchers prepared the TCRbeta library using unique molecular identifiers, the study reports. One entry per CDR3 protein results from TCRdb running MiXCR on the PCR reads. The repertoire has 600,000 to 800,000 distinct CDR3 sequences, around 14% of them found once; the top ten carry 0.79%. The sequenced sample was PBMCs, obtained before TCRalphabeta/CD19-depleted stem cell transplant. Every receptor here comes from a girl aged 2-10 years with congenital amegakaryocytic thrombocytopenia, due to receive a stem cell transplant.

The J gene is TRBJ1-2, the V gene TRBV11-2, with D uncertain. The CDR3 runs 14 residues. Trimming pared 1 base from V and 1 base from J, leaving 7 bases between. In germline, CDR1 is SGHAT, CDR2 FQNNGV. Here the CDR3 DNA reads TGTGCCAGCAGCTTAGGTCATCTTAACTATGGCTACACCTTC. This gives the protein CASSLGHLNYGYTF. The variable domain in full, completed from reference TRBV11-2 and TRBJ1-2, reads EAGVAQSPRYKIIEKRQSVAFWCNPISGHATLYWYQQILGQGPKLLIQFQNNGVVDDSQLPKDRFSAERLKGVDSTLKIQPAKLEDSAVYLCASSLGHLNYGYTFGSGTRLTVV.

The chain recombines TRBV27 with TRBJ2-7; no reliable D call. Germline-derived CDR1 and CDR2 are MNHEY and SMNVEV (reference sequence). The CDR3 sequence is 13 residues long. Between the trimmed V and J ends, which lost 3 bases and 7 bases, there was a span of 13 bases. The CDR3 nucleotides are TGTGCCAGCAGTTTCGGATCCCTTAGTGAGCAGTACTTC. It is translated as CASSFGSLSEQYF.

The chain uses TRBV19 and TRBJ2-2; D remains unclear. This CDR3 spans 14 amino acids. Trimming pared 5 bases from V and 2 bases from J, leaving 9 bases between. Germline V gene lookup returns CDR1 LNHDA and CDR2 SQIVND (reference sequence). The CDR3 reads CASSGQANTGELFF. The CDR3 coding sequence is TGTGCCAGTAGTGGTCAGGCCAACACCGGGGAGCTGTTTTTT.

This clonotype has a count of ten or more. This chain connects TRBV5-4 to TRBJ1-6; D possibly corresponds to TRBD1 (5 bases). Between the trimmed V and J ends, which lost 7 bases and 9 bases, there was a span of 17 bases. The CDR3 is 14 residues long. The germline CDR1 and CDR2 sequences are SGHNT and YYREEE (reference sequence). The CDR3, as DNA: TGTGCCAGCTCAAACGGGGGTTATGGTTCACCCCTCCACTTT. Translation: CASSNGGYGSPLHF.

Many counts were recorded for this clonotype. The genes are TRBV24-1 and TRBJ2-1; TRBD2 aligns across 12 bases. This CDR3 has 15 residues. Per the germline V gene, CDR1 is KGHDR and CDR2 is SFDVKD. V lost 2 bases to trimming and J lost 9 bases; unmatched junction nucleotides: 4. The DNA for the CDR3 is TGTGCCACCAGTGATTCTTCTAGCGGGAGGGCTGAGCAGTTCTTC. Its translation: CATSDSSSGRAEQFF.

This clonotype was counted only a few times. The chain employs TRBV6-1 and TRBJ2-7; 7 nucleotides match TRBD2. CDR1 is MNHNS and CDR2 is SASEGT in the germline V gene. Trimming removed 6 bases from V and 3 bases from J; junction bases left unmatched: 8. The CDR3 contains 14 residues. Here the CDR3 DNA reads TGTGCCAGCAGGCAGGTTAGCGGGCGCTACGAGCAGTACTTC. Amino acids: CASRQVSGRYEQYF.

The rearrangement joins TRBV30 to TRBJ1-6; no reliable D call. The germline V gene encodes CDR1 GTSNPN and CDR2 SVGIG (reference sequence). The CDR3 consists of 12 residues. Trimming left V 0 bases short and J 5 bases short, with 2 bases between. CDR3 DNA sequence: TGTGCCTGGAGTGTCGATAATTCACCCCTCCACTTT. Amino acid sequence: CAWSVDNSPLHF.

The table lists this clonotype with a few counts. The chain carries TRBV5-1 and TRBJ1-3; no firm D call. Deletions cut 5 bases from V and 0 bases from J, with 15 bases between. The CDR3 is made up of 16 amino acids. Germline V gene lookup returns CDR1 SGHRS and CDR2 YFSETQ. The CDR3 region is CASSPGRPVSGNTIYF. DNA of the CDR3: TGCGCCAGCAGTCCTGGACGGCCCGTCTCTGGAAACACCATATATTTT.

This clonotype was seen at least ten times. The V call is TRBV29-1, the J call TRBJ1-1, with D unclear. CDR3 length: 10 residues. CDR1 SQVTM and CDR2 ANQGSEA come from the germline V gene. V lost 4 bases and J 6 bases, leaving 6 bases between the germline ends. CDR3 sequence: CSVVDSEAFF. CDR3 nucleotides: TGCAGCGTTGTTGACTCTGAAGCTTTCTTT.

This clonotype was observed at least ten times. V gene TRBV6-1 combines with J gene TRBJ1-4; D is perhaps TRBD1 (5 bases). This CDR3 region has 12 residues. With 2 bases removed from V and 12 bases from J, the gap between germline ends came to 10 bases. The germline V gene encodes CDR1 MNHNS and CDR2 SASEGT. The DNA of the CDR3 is TGTGCCAGCAGTGAACGAGGGGAGGAACTGTTTTTT. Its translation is CASSERGEELFF.

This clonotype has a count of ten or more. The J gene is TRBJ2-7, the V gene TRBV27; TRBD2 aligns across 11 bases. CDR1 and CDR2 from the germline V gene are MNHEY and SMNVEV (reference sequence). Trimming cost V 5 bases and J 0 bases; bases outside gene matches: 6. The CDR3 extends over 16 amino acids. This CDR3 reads CASSPLAGGSSYEQYF. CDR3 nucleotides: TGTGCCAGCAGTCCCCTAGCGGGAGGCAGCTCCTACGAGCAGTACTTC.

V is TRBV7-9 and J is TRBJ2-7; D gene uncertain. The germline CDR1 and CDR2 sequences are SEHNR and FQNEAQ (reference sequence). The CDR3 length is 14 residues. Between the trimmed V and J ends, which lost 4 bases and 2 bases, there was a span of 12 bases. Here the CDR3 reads CASSSFGPPYEQYF. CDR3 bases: TGTGCCAGCAGCTCATTCGGGCCCCCCTACGAGCAGTACTTC.

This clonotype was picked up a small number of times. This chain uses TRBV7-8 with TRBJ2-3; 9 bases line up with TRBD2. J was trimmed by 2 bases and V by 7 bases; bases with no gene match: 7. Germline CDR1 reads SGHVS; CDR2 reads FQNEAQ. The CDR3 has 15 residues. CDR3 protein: CASNNRLAATDTQYF. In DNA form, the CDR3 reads TGTGCCAGCAACAACAGACTAGCGGCCACAGATACGCAGTATTTT.

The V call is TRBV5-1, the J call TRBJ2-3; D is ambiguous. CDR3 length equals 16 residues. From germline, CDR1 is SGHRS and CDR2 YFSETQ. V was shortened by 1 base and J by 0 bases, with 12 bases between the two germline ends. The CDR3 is CASSLWSDRSTDTQYF. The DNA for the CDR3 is TGCGCCAGCAGCTTGTGGTCCGACCGAAGCACAGATACGCAGTATTTT.

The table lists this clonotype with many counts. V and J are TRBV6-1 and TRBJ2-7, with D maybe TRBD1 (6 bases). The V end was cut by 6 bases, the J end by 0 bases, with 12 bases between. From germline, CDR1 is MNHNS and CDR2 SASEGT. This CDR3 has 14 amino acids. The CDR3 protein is CASSSGQLSYEQYF. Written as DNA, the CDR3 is TGTGCCAGCAGCAGTGGACAGCTCTCCTACGAGCAGTACTTC.

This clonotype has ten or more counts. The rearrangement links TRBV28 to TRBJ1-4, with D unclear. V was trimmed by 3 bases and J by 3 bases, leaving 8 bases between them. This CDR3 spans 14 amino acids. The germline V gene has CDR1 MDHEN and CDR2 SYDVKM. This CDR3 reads CASSLNGANEKLFF. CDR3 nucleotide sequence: TGTGCCAGCAGTTTGAACGGAGCTAATGAAAAACTGTTTTTT.

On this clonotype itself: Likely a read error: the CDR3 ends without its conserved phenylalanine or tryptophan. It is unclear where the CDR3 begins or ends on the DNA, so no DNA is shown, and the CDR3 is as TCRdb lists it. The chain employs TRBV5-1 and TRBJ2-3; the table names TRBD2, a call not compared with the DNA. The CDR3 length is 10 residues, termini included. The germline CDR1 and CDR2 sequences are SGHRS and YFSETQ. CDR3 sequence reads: CASSSRTQRP.

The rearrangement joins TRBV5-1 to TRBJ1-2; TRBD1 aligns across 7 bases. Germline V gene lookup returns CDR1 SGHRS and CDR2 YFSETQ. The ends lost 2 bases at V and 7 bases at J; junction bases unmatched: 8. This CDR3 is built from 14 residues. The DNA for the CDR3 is TGCGCCAGCAGCTTTCCGGGACAGTTAATTGGCTACACCTTC. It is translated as CASSFPGQLIGYTF.

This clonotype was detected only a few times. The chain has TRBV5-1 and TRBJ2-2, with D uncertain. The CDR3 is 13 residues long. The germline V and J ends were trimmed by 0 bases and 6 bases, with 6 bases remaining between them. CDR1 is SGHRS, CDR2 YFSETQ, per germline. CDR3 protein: CASSLVPAGELFF. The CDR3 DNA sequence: TGCGCCAGCAGCTTGGTCCCCGCCGGGGAGCTGTTTTTT.

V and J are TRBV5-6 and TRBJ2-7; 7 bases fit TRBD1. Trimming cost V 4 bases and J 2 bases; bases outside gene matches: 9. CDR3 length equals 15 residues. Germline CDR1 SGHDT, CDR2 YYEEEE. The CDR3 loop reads CASSEGQLLPYEQYF. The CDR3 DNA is TGTGCCAGCAGCGAGGGACAGCTCCTTCCCTACGAGCAGTACTTC. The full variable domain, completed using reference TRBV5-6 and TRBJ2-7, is DAGVTQSPTHLIKTRGQQVTLRCSPKSGHDTVSWYQQALGQGPQFIFQYYEEEERQRGNFPDRFSGHQFPNYSSELNVNALLLGDSALYLCASSEGQLLPYEQYFGPGTRLTVT.

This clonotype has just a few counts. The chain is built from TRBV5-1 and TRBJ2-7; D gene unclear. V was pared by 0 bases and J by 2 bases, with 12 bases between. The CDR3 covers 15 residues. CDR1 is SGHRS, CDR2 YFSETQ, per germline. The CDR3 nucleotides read TGCGCCAGCAGCTTGGTTTGGGGAAGGACCTACGAGCAGTACTTC. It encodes CASSLVWGRTYEQYF.

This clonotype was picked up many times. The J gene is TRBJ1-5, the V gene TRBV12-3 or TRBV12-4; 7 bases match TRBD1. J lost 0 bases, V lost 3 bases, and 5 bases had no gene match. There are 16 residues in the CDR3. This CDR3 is CASSFYRGYSNQPQHF. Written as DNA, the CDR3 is TGTGCCAGCAGTTTCTACAGGGGATATAGCAATCAGCCCCAGCATTTT.

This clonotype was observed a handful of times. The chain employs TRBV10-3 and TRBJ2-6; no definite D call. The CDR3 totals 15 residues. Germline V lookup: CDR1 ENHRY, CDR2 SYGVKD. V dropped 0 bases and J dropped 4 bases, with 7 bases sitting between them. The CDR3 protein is CAISESQPGANVLTF. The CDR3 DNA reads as TGTGCCATCAGTGAGTCCCAGCCCGGGGCCAACGTCCTGACTTTC.

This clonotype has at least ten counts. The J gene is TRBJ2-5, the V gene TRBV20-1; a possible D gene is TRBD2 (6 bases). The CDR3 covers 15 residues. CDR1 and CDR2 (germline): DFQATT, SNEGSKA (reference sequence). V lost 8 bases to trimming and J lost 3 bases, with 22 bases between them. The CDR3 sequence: CSMNGGAGGEETQYF. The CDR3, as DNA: TGCAGTATGAACGGGGGAGCGGGCGGTGAAGAGACCCAGTACTTC.

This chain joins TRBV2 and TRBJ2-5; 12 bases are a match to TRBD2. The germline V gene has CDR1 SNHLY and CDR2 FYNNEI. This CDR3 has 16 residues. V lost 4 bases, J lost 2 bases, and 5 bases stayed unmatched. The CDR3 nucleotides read TGTGCCAGCAGTGGGGGGACTAGCGGGTTACAAGAGACCCAGTACTTC. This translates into CASSGGTSGLQETQYF.

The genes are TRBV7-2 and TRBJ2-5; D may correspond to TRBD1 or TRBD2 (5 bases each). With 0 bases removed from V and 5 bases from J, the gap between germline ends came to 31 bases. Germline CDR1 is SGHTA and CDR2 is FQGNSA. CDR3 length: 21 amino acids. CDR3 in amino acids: CASSLARLVSVGTQGWETQYF. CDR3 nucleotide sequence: TGTGCCAGCAGCTTAGCGCGTCTCGTATCGGTGGGGACCCAAGGTTGGGAGACCCAGTACTTC.

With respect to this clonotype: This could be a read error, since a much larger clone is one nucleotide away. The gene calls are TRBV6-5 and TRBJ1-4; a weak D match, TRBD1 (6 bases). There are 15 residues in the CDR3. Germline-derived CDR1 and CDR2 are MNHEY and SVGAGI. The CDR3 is CVSSYSWGGGEKLFF. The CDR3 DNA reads TGTGTCAGCAGTTACTCGTGGGGGGGCGGTGAAAAACTGTTTTTT.

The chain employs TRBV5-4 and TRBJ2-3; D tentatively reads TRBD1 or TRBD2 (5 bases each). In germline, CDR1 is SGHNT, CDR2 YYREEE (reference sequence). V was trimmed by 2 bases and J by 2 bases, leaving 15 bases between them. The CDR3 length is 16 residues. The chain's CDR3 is CASSFGTRGYTDTQYF. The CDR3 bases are TGTGCCAGCAGCTTCGGTACTAGGGGCTACACAGATACGCAGTATTTT.

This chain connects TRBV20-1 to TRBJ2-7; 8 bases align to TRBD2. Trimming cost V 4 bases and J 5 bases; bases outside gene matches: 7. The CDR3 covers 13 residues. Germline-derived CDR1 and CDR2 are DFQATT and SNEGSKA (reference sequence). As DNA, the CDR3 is TGCAGTGCTATCGAAGCGGGAGTAAACGAGCAGTACTTC. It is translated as CSAIEAGVNEQYF.

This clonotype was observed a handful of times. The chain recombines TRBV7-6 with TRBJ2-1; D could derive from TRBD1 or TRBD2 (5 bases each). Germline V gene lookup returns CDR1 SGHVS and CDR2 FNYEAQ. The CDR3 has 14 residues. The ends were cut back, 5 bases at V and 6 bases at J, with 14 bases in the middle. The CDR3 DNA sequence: TGTGCCAGCAGCGGGACGTACTCCCTCAATGAGCAGTTCTTC. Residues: CASSGTYSLNEQFF.

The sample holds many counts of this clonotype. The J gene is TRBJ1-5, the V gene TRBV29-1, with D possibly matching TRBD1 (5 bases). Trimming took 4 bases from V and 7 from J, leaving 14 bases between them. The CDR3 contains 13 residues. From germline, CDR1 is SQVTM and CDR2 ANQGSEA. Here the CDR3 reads CSVAQNPGQPQHF. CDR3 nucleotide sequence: TGCAGCGTTGCCCAAAACCCAGGGCAGCCCCAGCATTTT.

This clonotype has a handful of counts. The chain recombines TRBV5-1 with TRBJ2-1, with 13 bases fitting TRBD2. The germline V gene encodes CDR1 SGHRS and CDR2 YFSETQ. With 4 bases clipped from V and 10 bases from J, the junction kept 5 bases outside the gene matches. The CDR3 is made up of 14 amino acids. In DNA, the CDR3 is TGCGCCAGCAGCCACACTAGCGGGAGGGTAGAGCAGTTCTTC. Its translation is CASSHTSGRVEQFF.